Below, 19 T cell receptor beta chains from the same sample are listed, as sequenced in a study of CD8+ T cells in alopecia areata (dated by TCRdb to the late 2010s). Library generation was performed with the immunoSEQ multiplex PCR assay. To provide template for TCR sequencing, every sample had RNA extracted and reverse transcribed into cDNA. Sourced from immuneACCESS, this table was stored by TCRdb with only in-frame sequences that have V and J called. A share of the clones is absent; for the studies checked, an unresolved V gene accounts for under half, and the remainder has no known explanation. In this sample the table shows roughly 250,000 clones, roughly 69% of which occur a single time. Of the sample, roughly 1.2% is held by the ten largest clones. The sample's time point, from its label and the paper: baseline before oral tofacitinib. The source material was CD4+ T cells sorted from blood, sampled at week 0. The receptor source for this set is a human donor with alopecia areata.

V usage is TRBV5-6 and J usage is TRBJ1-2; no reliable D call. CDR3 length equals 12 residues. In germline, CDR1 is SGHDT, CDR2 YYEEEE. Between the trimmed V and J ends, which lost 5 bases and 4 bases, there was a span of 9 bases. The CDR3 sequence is CASRLGPYGYTF. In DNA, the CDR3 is TGTGCCAGCAGGCTGGGTCCCTATGGCTACACCTTC.

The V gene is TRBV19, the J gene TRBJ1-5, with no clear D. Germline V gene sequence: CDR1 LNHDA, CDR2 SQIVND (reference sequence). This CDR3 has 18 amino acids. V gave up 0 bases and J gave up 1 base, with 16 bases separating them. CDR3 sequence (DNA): TGTGCCAGTAGTATAGATCCTGCGAGGGCCGGGAGCAATCAGCCCCAGCATTTT. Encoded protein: CASSIDPARAGSNQPQHF. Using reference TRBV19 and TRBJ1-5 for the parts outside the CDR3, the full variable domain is DGGITQSPKYLFRKEGQNVTLSCEQNLNHDAMYWYRQDPGQGLRLIYYSQIVNDFQKGDIAEGYSVSREKKESFPLTVTSAQKNPTAFYLCASSIDPARAGSNQPQHFGDGTRLSIL.

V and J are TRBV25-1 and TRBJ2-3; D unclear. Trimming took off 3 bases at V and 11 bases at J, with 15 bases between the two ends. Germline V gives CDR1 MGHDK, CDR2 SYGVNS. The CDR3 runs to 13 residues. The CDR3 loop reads CASSDPSRAVQYF. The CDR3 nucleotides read TGTGCCAGCAGTGACCCCTCCCGGGCCGTGCAGTATTTT. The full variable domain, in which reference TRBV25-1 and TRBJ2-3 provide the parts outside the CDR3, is EADIYQTPRYLVIGTGKKITLECSQTMGHDKMYWYQQDPGMELHLIHYSYGVNSTEKGDLSSESTVSRIRTEHFPLTLESARPSHTSQYLCASSDPSRAVQYFGPGTRLTVL.

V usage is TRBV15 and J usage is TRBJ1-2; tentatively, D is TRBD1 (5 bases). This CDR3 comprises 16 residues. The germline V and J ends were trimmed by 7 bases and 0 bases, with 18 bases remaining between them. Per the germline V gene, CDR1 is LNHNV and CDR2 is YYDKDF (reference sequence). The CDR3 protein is CATTMGRGAANYGYTF. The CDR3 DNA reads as TGTGCCACCACCATGGGGCGGGGAGCAGCTAACTATGGCTACACCTTC. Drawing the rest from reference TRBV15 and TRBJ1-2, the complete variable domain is DAMVIQNPRYQVTQFGKPVTLSCSQTLNHNVMYWYQQKSSQAPKLLFHYYDKDFNNEADTPDNFQSRRPNTSFCFLDIRSPGLGDTAMYLCATTMGRGAANYGYTFGSGTRLTVV.

CDR3 sequence: CAWRQGRAPYNEQFF. The CDR3 DNA reads as TGTGCCTGGAGACAGGGGCGCGCCCCCTACAATGAGCAGTTCTTC. The genes are TRBV30 and TRBJ2-1; 7 bases agree with TRBD1. The CDR3 totals 15 residues. With 3 bases clipped from V and 2 bases from J, the junction kept 7 bases outside the gene matches. Germline CDR1 is GTSNPN and CDR2 is SVGIG (reference sequence).

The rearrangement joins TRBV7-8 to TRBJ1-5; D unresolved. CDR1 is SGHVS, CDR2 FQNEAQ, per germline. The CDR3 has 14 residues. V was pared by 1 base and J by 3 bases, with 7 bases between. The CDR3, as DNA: TGTGCCAGCAGCTTAGTAGGAGCCAATCAGCCCCAGCATTTT. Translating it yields CASSLVGANQPQHF.

CDR3 bases: TGCAGCGTTGGGGGGGCCCACGAGCAGTACTTC. Protein sequence: CSVGGAHEQYF. The chain is built from TRBV29-1 and TRBJ2-7; D may correspond to TRBD1 or TRBD2 (6 bases each). Trimming pared 4 bases from V and 5 bases from J, leaving 9 bases between. Germline assignment: CDR1 SQVTM and CDR2 ANQGSEA. The CDR3 extends over 11 amino acids.

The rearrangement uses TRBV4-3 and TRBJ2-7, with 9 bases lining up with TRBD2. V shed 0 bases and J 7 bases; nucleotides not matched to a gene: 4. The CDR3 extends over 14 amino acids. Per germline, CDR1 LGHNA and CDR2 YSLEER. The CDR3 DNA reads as TGCGCCAGCAGCCAAGATCCGCGGGGGGGAGAGCAGTACTTC. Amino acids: CASSQDPRGGEQYF.

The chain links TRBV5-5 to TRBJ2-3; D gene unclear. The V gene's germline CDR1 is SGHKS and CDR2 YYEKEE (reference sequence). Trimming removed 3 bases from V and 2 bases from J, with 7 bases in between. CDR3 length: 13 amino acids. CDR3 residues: CASSSWDTDTQYF. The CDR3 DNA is TGTGCCAGCAGCTCCTGGGACACAGATACGCAGTATTTT. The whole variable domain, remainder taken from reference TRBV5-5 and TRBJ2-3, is DAGVTQSPTHLIKTRGQQVTLRCSPISGHKSVSWYQQVLGQGPQFIFQYYEKEERGRGNFPDRFSARQFPNYSSELNVNALLLGDSALYLCASSSWDTDTQYFGPGTRLTVL.

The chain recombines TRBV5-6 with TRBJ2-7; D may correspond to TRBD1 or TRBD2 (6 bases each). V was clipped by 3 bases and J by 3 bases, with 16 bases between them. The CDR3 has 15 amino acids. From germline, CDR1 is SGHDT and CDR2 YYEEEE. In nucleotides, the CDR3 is TGTGCCAGCAGCTCCCGATGGGGGGCGATCTACGAGCAGTACTTC. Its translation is CASSSRWGAIYEQYF.

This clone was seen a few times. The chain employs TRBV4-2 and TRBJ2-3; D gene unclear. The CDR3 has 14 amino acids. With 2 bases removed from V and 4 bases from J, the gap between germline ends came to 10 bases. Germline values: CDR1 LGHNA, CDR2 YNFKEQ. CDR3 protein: CASSQRGRADTQYF. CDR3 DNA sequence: TGTGCCAGCAGCCAAAGAGGAAGGGCAGATACGCAGTATTTT.

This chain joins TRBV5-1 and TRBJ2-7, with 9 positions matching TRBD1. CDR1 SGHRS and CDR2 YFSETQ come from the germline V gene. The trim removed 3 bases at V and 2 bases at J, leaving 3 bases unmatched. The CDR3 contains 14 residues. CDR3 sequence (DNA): TGCGCCAGCAGCTCCGGGACAGGGACCTACGAGCAGTACTTC. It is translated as CASSSGTGTYEQYF.

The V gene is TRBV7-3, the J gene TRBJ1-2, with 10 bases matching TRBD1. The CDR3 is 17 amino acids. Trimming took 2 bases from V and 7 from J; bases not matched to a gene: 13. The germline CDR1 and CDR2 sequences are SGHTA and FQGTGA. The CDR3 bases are TGTGCCAGCAGCTTAGCCCGGGACAGGGGACTGCTGGGTGGCTACACCTTC. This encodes CASSLARDRGLLGGYTF.

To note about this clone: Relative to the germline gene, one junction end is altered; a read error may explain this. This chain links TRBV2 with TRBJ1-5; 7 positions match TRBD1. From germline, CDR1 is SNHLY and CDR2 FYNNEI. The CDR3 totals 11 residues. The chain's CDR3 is CASREGQRSNF. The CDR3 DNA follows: TGTGCCAGCAGGGAGGGACAGAGATCGAATTTT.

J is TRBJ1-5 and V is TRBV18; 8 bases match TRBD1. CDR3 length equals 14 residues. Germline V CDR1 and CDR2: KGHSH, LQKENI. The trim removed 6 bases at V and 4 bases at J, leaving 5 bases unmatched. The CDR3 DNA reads TGTGCCAGCTCTCCTCAGGGGGCGAATCAGCCCCAGCATTTT. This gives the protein CASSPQGANQPQHF.

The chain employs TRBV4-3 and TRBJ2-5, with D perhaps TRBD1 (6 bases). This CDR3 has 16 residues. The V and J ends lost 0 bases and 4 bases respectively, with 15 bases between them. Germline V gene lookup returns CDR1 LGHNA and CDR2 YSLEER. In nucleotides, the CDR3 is TGCGCCAGCAGCCAAGATTGGATTAGGGACACAGAGACCCAGTACTTC. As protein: CASSQDWIRDTETQYF.

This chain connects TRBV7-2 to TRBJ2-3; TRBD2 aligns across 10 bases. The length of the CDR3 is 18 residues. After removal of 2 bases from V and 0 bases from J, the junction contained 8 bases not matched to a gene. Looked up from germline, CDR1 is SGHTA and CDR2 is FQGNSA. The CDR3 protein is CASSLLSSGGLSTDTQYF. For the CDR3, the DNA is TGTGCCAGCAGCTTATTATCTAGCGGGGGCCTCAGCACAGATACGCAGTATTTT.

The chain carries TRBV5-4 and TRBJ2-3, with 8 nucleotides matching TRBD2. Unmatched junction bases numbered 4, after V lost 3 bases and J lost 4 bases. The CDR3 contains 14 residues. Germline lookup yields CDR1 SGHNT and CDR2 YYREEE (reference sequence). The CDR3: CASSSGGAADTQYF. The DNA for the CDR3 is TGTGCCAGCAGCTCGGGGGGGGCCGCAGATACGCAGTATTTT.

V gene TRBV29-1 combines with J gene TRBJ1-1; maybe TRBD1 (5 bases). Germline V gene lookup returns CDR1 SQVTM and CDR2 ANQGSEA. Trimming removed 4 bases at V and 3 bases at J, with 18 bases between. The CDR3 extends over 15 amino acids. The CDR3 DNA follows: TGCAGCGTTGTATTAGTTTCAGGGCTGTACACTGAAGCTTTCTTT. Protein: CSVVLVSGLYTEAFF. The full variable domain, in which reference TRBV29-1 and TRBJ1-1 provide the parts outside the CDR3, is SAVISQKPSRDICQRGTSLTIQCQVDSQVTMMFWYRQQPGQSLTLIATANQGSEATYESGFVIDKFPISRPNLTFSTLTVSNMSPEDSSIYLCSVVLVSGLYTEAFFGQGTRLTVV.